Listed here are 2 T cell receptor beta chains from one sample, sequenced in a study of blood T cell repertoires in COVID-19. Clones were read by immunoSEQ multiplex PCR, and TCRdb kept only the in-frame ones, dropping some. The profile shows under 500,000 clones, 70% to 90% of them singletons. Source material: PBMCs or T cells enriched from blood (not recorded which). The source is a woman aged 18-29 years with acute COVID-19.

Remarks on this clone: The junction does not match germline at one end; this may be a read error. Here the CDR3 reads CAINEGAGSGNTIYF. In DNA, the CDR3 is TGTGCCATCAATGAGGGGGCTGGATCTGGAAACACCATATATTTT. V is TRBV10-3 and J is TRBJ1-3; 7 bases map to TRBD1. CDR1 is ENHRY and CDR2 is SYGVKD in the germline V gene. This CDR3 has 15 amino acids.

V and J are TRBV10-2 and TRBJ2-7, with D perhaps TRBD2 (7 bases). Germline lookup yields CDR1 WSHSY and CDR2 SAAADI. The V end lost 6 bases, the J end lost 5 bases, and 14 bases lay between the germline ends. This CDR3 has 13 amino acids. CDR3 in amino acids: CASRKGGGHEQYF. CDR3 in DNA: TGCGCCAGCAGGAAAGGGGGGGGGCACGAGCAGTACTTC.